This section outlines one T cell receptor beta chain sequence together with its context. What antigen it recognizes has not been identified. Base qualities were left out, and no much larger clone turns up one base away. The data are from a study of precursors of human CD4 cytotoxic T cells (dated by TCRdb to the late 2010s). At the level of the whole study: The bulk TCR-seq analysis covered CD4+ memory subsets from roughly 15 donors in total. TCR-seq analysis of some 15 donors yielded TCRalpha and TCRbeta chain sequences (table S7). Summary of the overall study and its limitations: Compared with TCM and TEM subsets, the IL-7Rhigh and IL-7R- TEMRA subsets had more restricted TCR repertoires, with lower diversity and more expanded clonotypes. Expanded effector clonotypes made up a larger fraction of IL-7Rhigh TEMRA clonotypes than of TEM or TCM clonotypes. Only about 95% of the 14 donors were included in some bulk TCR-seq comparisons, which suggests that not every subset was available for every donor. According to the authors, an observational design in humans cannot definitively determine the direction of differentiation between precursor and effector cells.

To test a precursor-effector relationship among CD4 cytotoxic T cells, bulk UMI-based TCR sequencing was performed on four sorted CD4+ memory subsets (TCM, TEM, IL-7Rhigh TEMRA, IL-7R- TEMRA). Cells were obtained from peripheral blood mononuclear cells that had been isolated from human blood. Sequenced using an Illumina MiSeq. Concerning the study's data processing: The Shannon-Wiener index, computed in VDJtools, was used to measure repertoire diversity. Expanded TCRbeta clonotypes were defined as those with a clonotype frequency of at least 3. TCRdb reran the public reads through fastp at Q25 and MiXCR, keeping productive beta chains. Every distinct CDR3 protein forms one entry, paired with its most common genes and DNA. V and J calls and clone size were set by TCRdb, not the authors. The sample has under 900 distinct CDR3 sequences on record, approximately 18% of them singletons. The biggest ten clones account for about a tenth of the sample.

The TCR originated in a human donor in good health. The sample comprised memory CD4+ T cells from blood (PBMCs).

The bases are TGTGCCAGTACACTAACCTGGGAGGTCGTAGATACGCAGTATTTT. It is translated as CASTLTWEVVDTQYF. The chain is assembled from TRBV19 and TRBJ2-3; the best D guess is TRBD2, with 6 bases matching. V loses 7 bases, J loses 5 bases, and the germline ends lie 19 bases apart. The germline V gene (reference sequence) specifies LNHDA as CDR1 and SQIVND as CDR2. CDR3 length: 15 amino acids, cysteine to phenylalanine. The kept DNA is CDR3 alone, 45 bases in frame from the first base.